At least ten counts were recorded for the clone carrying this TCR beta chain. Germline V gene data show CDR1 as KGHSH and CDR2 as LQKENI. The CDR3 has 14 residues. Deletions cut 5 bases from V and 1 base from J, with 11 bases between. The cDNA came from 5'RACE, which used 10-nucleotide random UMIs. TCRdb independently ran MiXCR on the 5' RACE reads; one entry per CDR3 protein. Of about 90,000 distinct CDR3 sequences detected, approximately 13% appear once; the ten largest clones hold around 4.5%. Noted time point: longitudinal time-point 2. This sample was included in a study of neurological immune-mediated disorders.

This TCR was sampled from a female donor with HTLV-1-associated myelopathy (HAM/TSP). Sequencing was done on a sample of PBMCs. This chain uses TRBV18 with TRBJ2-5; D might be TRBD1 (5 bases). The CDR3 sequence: CASSSQTVQETQYF. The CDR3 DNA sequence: TGTGCCAGCTCATCTCAGACAGTCCAAGAGACCCAGTACTTC.